This paragraph covers one T cell receptor beta chain sequence. This clonotype was detected a few times. Its recognized antigen is unknown. The sample holds no much larger clone one base away, and base qualities are not on file. In the paper's terms, the treatment or condition label means: approximately nine-day PBMC culture with coronavirus spike peptide pools or control peptides (ViraFEST assay). The ViraFEST assay, used in the study, expanded antigen-specific T cells with peptide pools and then identified the expanded clonotypes through TCR sequencing. Negative nucleocapsid antibody tests taken both before and after vaccination confirmed that the healthy vaccine recipients had no prior SARS-CoV-2 infection. Each well held around 2.1 million PBMCs cultured with around 10 ug/ml peptide pools in IMDM containing approximately 5% human AB serum and around 9 IU/ml IL-2. Half of the culture medium was replaced with fresh IL-2-containing medium on days 3 and 7. After 10 days of culture, CD4+ T cells were isolated by negative selection with the EasySep CD4+ T cell isolation kit. Ficoll-Paque Plus gradient centrifugation was used to isolate PBMCs from whole blood, and the isolated PBMCs were then either used fresh or cryopreserved at -140C. Each culture condition was generally run in triplicate wells.

The entry originates in a study of vaccination and CD4 T cells after COVID-19 (dated by TCRdb to between 2020 and 2023). Context from the whole study: Six males and four females were included in the convalescent cohort, with two Hispanic individuals, seven Caucasians, two Asians and one multiracial person represented. Participants got two doses of the Pfizer-BioNTech BNT162b2 vaccine (n=8) or two doses of the Moderna mRNA-1273 vaccine (n=2). Post-COVID blood samples from convalescent patients were collected a median of around 100 days after diagnosis, with a range of roughly 35 to 161 days. Post-vaccine blood samples were collected a median of approximately eleven weeks after the second vaccine dose, ranging from about 13 to 250 days. The cultures were stimulated with overlapping spike peptide pools from SARS-CoV-2 and from the common cold coronaviruses HCoV-NL63, HCoV-OC43 and HCoV-229E. In control cultures, a CEFX viral epitope pool was used as positive control, an HIV-1 Nef peptide pool was used as negative control, or no peptide was added. The spike-specific CD4+ TCR repertoire was compared before and after mRNA vaccination in about nine COVID-19 convalescent patients and a handful of infection-naive healthy vaccine recipients. On the study overall, not on this receptor specifically: Although the median number of SARS-CoV-2-reactive clonotypes went up from roughly 22 after infection to around 39 after vaccination, the increase was not significant. In convalescent patients, a median approximately 83% of post-vaccine SARS-CoV-2-reactive clones were detected only after vaccination, suggesting vaccine-specific priming. Of the vaccine-specific clones in convalescent patients, 304 of 307, or nearly all, reacted only to SARS-CoV-2 spike and did not cross-react with common cold coronaviruses. Relatively few convalescent patients were included in the study, and early timepoints after natural infection were not analyzed.

The library was produced with PCR. DNA from cultured CD4+ T cells was subjected to TCR sequencing with the Oncomine TCR Beta short-read assay at the Johns Hopkins FTIC core. The QIAamp micro DNA kit was used to extract genomic DNA from the cultured CD4+ T cells. Oncomine TCR Beta libraries from cultured CD4+ T cells were pooled using unique dual indexes and sequenced on an Illumina iSeq 100. For the original study's pipeline: Non-productive sequences were filtered out, and CDR3s that did not start with C, did not end with F or W, or were shorter than 7 amino acids were discarded. Antigen-specific clonotypes were identified with the MANAFEST web application by comparing peptide-stimulated wells with reference and other culture wells. An FDR below 0.05, an odds ratio above 5, and a productive frequency above 0.1% in at least two of three replicate wells were required for clones to be considered positive. Clonotypes that were significantly expanded in both SARS-CoV-2 spike wells and at least one common cold coronavirus spike condition were defined as cross-reactive. CDR3 homology was assessed with Levenshtein distances (stringdist) and unrooted phylogenetic trees (ape) in R version 3.6.1. Starting from the raw public reads, TCRdb applied fastp trimming at Q25, assembled clones with MiXCR and retained in-frame beta chains. Rows with one shared CDR3 protein collapse into an entry with the most common genes and DNA. In this record, the V and J calls reflect TCRdb's handling and not the investigators' own analysis. Recorded for this sample are about 14,000 distinct CDR3 sequences; less than 35% of them occurred a single time. 15% to 20% of the sample rests with the top ten.

This TCR was sampled from a human donor who received a COVID-19 vaccine. The sample consisted of CD4+ T cells from blood, cultured in vitro, taken before SARS-CoV-2 vaccination.

In nucleotides, the sequence is TGTGCCAGCAGCTCCGGGGCCGGGACTCCTACCGAAGCTTTCTTT. This yields the protein CASSSGAGTPTEAFF. The V and J genes are TRBV11-2 and TRBJ1-1; the D gene is possibly TRBD1, with 5 bases matching. The germline V gene gives CDR1 as SGHAT and CDR2 as FQNNGV. Inclusive of the bounding cysteine and phenylalanine, the CDR3 is 15 residues long. Of the read, only the CDR3 DNA is kept; its 45 bases are in frame from base 1. V sheds 4 bases and J sheds 8 bases, leaving 20 bases between their ends.